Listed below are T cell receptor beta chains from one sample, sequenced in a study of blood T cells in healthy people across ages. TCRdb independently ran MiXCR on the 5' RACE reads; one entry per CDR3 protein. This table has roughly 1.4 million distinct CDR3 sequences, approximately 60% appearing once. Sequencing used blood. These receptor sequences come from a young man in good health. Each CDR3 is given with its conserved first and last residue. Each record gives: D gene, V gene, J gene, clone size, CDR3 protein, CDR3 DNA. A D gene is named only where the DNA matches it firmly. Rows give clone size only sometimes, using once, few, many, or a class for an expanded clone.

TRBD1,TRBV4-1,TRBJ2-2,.,CASSQDLSGQVRGSGELFF,TGCGCCAGCAGCCAAGACCTGTCGGGACAGGTCCGGGGAAGCGGGGAGCTGTTTTTT
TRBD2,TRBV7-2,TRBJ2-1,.,CASSPPGLGNEQFF,TGTGCCAGCAGCCCTCCGGGACTAGGCAATGAGCAGTTCTTC
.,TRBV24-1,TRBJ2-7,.,CATPIYGNQYF,TGTGCCACCCCGATATACGGGAATCAGTACTTC
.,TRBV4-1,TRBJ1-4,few,CASRRSDGATNEKLFF,TGCGCCAGCAGACGTTCCGACGGTGCAACTAATGAAAAACTGTTTTTT
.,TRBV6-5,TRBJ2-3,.,CASSYLPSEGRTDTQYF,TGTGCCAGCAGTTACTTACCGTCCGAAGGTCGCACAGATACGCAGTATTTT
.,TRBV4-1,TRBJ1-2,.,CASTATTGRVGGYTF,TGCGCCAGCACAGCGACGACAGGTCGGGTTGGGGGCTACACCTTC
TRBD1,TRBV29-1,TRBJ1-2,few,CSVPGPTGGDWGGYTF,TGCAGCGTCCCCGGCCCGACAGGGGGCGACTGGGGTGGCTACACCTTC
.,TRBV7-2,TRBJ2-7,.,CASSLGVAAIYEQYF,TGTGCCAGCAGCTTAGGAGTAGCGGCTATCTACGAGCAGTACTTC
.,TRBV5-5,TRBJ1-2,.,CASSWEPPPDYGYTF,TGTGCCAGCAGCTGGGAGCCGCCGCCGGACTATGGCTACACCTTC
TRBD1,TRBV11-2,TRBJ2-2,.,CASSLEPPGQGFTGELFF,TGTGCCAGCAGCTTAGAACCACCGGGACAGGGCTTTACCGGGGAGCTGTTTTTT
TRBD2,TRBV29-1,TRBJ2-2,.,CSVVLAGGPRTGELFF,TGCAGCGTTGTACTAGCGGGAGGGCCAAGGACCGGGGAGCTGTTTTTT
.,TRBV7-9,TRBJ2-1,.,CASRGTGSIYNEQFF,TGTGCCAGCAGGGGAACGGGGAGCATTTACAATGAGCAGTTCTTC
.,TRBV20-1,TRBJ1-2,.,CSARRSPNYGYTF,TGCAGTGCTAGGAGGAGCCCTAACTATGGCTACACCTTC
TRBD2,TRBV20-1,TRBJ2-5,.,CSATEAGGSETQYF,TGCAGTGCTACAGAAGCGGGAGGGTCAGAGACCCAGTACTTC
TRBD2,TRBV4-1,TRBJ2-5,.,CASRLTGLAYQETQYF,TGCGCCAGCAGACTGACGGGACTAGCCTATCAAGAGACCCAGTACTTC
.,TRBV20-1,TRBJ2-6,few,CSASNSGANVLTF,TGCAGTGCTAGCAACTCTGGGGCCAACGTCCTGACTTTC
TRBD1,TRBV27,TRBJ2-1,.,CASSLGQAVYNEQFF,TGTGCCAGCAGTTTAGGACAGGCGGTCTACAATGAGCAGTTCTTC
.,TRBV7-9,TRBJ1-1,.,CASSSSTGWGTEAFF,TGTGCCAGCAGCTCCTCCACAGGGTGGGGGACTGAAGCTTTCTTT
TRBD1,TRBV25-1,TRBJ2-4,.,CASSEGQGTIKNIQYF,TGTGCCAGCAGTGAAGGACAGGGGACAATCAAAAACATTCAGTACTTC
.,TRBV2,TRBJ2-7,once,CASKGGREQYF,TGTGCCAGCAAAGGGGGGCGGGAGCAGTACTTC
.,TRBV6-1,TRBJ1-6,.,CATESREIHNSPLHF,TGTGCCACCGAAAGCCGGGAAATTCATAATTCACCCCTCCACTTT
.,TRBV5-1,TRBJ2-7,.,CASSSPQGESSYEQYF,TGCGCCAGCAGCAGTCCACAGGGTGAGAGCTCCTACGAGCAGTACTTC
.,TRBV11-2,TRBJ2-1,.,CASSGAVNEQFF,TGTGCCAGCAGCGGAGCGGTTAATGAGCAGTTCTTC
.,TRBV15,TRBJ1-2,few,CATSTHRVLDYGYTF,TGTGCCACCAGCACGCACAGGGTGCTCGACTATGGCTACACCTTC
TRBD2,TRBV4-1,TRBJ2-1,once,CASSQDGVPGLAGIGTGNEQFF,TGCGCCAGCAGCCAAGATGGCGTGCCGGGACTAGCGGGAATAGGTACGGGCAATGAGCAGTTCTTC
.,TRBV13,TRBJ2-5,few,CASSTWEAANGETQYF,TGTGCCAGCAGCACCTGGGAAGCGGCCAACGGAGAGACCCAGTACTTC
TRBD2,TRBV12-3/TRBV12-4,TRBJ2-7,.,CASSPRSGDSYEQYF,TGTGCCAGCAGTCCGAGAAGCGGGGACTCCTACGAGCAGTACTTC
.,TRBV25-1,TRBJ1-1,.,CASSENGMNTEAFF,TGTGCCAGCAGTGAGAACGGCATGAACACTGAAGCTTTCTTT
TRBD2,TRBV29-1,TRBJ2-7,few,CSVLAESSYEQYF,TGCAGCGTTCTAGCGGAAAGCTCCTACGAGCAGTACTTC